What follows are 11 T cell receptor beta chains derived from one specimen sequenced in a study of cytomegalovirus exposure and HLA in healthy donors. Clones were sequenced by immunoSEQ multiplex PCR, and TCRdb holds only the in-frame ones, with some missing. The sample holds 250,000 to 350,000 clones, approximately 91% seen once. The sample taken for sequencing was PBMCs. The source is a man aged 25-40 years in good health and CMV-seronegative.

This clone has only one observation. The rearrangement joins TRBV5-6 to TRBJ2-3; 10 positions match TRBD1. This CDR3 is 16 amino acids long. The germline CDR1 and CDR2 sequences are SGHDT and YYEEEE. Trimming took 2 bases from V and 6 from J; bases not matched to a gene: 9. The CDR3 loop is CASSLVWDRGEDTQYF. CDR3 DNA sequence: TGTGCCAGCAGCTTAGTATGGGACAGGGGAGAGGATACGCAGTATTTT. Combining the CDR3 with reference TRBV5-6 and TRBJ2-3 gives the whole variable domain DAGVTQSPTHLIKTRGQQVTLRCSPKSGHDTVSWYQQALGQGPQFIFQYYEEEERQRGNFPDRFSGHQFPNYSSELNVNALLLGDSALYLCASSLVWDRGEDTQYFGPGTRLTVL.

In DNA form, the CDR3 reads TGTGCCAGCAGACCCCGGACAGGGGTTGGCAATGAGCAGTTCTTC. Encoded protein: CASRPRTGVGNEQFF. V is TRBV27 and J is TRBJ2-1, with 9 bases that match TRBD1. CDR1 is MNHEY, CDR2 SMNVEV, per germline (reference sequence). The junction had 9 bases not matched to a gene; V was cut back by 6 bases and J by 6 bases. The CDR3 consists of 15 residues.

In its sample, this clone was seen a few times. Other nucleotide sequences in the sample specify the same CDR3. The chain joins TRBV7-2 to TRBJ1-5; D remains ambiguous. The CDR3 contains 12 residues. Germline V gene sequence: CDR1 SGHTA, CDR2 FQGNSA. V lost 8 bases to trimming and J lost 4 bases, with 9 bases between them. The CDR3, as DNA: TGTGCCAGCGGGAGGAGGAATCAGCCCCAGCATTTT. As protein: CASGRRNQPQHF.

The genes are TRBV5-6 and TRBJ1-2; 9 positions match TRBD1. The germline V gene encodes CDR1 SGHDT and CDR2 YYEEEE. The CDR3 consists of 15 residues. Trimming took 5 bases from V and 0 from J; bases not matched to a gene: 5. In DNA, the CDR3 is TGTGCCAGCAGGGGACAGGGTAGGGCTAACTATGGCTACACCTTC. Translated: CASRGQGRANYGYTF.

The chain carries TRBV7-2 and TRBJ2-3, with D tentatively TRBD2 (7 bases). The germline V gene has CDR1 SGHTA and CDR2 FQGNSA. Trimming took off 1 base at V and 7 bases at J, with 12 bases between the two ends. The length of the CDR3 is 14 residues. CDR3 DNA: TGTGCCAGCAGCTTAGGGGGGGGCCAAAATACGCAGTATTTT. Translated: CASSLGGGQNTQYF.

This chain links TRBV4-3 with TRBJ1-1; D may be TRBD1 (5 bases). This CDR3 region has 15 residues. Germline V gene data show CDR1 as LGHNA and CDR2 as YSLEER. V gave up 0 bases and J gave up 3 bases, with 11 bases separating them. CDR3 DNA sequence: TGCGCCAGCAGCCAAGATGGAGGGGCGGACACTGAAGCTTTCTTT. It codes for CASSQDGGADTEAFF.

V and J are TRBV27 and TRBJ2-1; maybe TRBD2 (5 bases). Looked up from germline, CDR1 is MNHEY and CDR2 is SMNVEV (reference sequence). The CDR3 runs to 13 residues. Trimming took off 2 bases at V and 8 bases at J, with 10 bases between the two ends. The CDR3 coding sequence is TGTGCCAGCAGTTTAACTAGTTCCTATGAGCAGTTCTTC. Protein sequence: CASSLTSSYEQFF.

The genes are TRBV11-3 and TRBJ2-3; 13 nucleotides align to TRBD2. Germline values: CDR1 SGHNT, CDR2 YENEEA. The CDR3 totals 16 residues. The V gene end was trimmed by 5 bases and the J gene end by 3 bases; junction bases not matched to a gene: 5. As DNA, the CDR3 is TGTGCCAGCAGCCCCGGACTAGCGGGGGCTACAGATACGCAGTATTTT. As protein: CASSPGLAGATDTQYF.

V is TRBV6-1 and J is TRBJ2-3; 9 bases align to TRBD2. The V gene's germline CDR1 is MNHNS and CDR2 SASEGT. The CDR3 sequence is 16 residues long. The ends lost 1 base at V and 6 bases at J; junction bases unmatched: 8. CDR3 sequence reads: CASSEGMAGGADTQYF. CDR3 in DNA: TGTGCCAGCAGTGAAGGAATGGCGGGGGGGGCCGATACGCAGTATTTT.

V is TRBV5-1 and J is TRBJ2-5, with 7 nucleotides matching TRBD1. V gave up 3 bases and J gave up 5 bases; unmatched junction bases: 7. Germline V gene data show CDR1 as SGHRS and CDR2 as YFSETQ. The length of the CDR3 is 14 residues. The chain's CDR3 is CASSYTGDWETQYF. In nucleotides, the CDR3 is TGCGCCAGCAGCTATACAGGGGATTGGGAGACCCAGTACTTC.

V usage is TRBV7-9 and J usage is TRBJ2-2; D gene uncertain. Between the trimmed V and J ends, which lost 5 bases and 4 bases, there was a span of 8 bases. Germline V gene data show CDR1 as SEHNR and CDR2 as FQNEAQ (reference sequence). This CDR3 comprises 13 residues. The CDR3 spells CASSTESTGELFF. CDR3 nucleotides: TGTGCCAGCAGCACAGAGTCCACCGGGGAGCTGTTTTTT. Full variable domain (missing parts from reference TRBV7-9 and TRBJ2-2): DTGVSQNPRHKITKRGQNVTFRCDPISEHNRLYWYRQTLGQGPEFLTYFQNEAQLEKSRLLSDRFSAERPKGSFSTLEIQRTEQGDSAMYLCASSTESTGELFFGEGSRLTVL.